The 4 T cell receptor beta chains given below trace back to one sample, sequenced in a study of T cells in Graves' hyperthyroidism and ophthalmopathy (dated by TCRdb to about 2019). The library relied on multiplex PCR. The sample was run on an Illumina HiSeq 2000. The TCR beta CDR3 regions were amplified from RNA transcripts. For the first round of RT-PCR on the TCR CDR3, the HTBI primer set was used together with the Qiagen OneStep RT-PCR kit. The public reads were quality trimmed at Q25 with fastp and then assembled into clones with MiXCR by TCRdb, keeping productive beta chains. Rows are combined by CDR3 protein, so each entry shows the most common genes and DNA. This sample holds under 250,000 distinct CDR3 sequences; approximately 25% were observed only once. The ten largest account for around 32% of the sample. The sequencing sample was made of blood. The receptor set was obtained from a woman in her forties with Graves' ophthalmopathy.

J is TRBJ2-2 and V is TRBV5-1, with D perhaps TRBD2 (7 bases). Germline-derived CDR1 and CDR2 are SGHRS and YFSETQ. The length of the CDR3 is 14 residues. V was pared by 3 bases and J by 7 bases, with 13 bases between. CDR3 coding DNA: TGCGCCAGCAGCTGGTCGGGGGGCGTCGGGGAGCTGTTTTTT. Its translation: CASSWSGGVGELFF.

This clonotype was seen many times. This chain connects TRBV20-1 to TRBJ2-7; D gene ambiguous. CDR1 is DFQATT, CDR2 SNEGSKA, per germline (reference sequence). Trimming removed 3 bases at V and 0 bases at J, with 9 bases between. The CDR3 is made up of 13 amino acids. The CDR3 spells CSASKGSSYEQYF. CDR3 nucleotides: TGCAGTGCTAGTAAGGGTAGCTCCTACGAGCAGTACTTC.

This clonotype has a count of ten or more. V and J are TRBV4-1 and TRBJ2-5, with D perhaps TRBD1 (5 bases). The germline V and J ends were trimmed by 1 base and 4 bases, with 16 bases remaining between them. Germline values: CDR1 MGHRA, CDR2 YSYEKL. The CDR3 length is 16 residues. CDR3 DNA sequence: TGCGCCAGCAGCCAAGGTGACAGTGGGCTAGGAGAGACCCAGTACTTC. It translates to CASSQGDSGLGETQYF.

V and J are TRBV28 and TRBJ2-6, with D perhaps given as TRBD1 or TRBD2 (5 bases each). The germline CDR1 and CDR2 sequences are MDHEN and SYDVKM. The length of the CDR3 is 15 residues. Trimming pared 6 bases from V and 2 bases from J, leaving 11 bases between. CDR3 protein: CASSRVGAGANVLTF. CDR3 nucleotide sequence: TGTGCCAGCAGCCGCGTGGGGGCTGGGGCCAACGTCCTGACTTTC.